This T cell receptor (beta chain) emerged from a study of blood T cell repertoires in COVID-19. CDR3 length: 15 amino acids. Trimming shortened V by 3 bases and J by 8 bases, and 14 bases separated the two germline ends. CDR1 is ENHRY, CDR2 SYGVKD, per germline. Using immunoSEQ multiplex PCR, the repertoire was profiled, and TCRdb retains in-frame clones only, with some absent. This sample yields just over 150,000 clones, of which over 85% are seen a single time; roughly 4.4% belongs to the top ten. The rearrangement uses TRBV10-3 and TRBJ1-6; maybe TRBD1 (5 bases). Sequencing was carried out using peripheral blood. The sequence came from a woman aged 45 to 65 with acute or convalescent COVID-19. CDR3: CAISEGGEWDSPLHF. The CDR3 nucleotides are TGTGCCATCAGTGAAGGAGGGGAATGGGATTCACCCCTCCACTTT.